This TCR beta chain was sequenced for a study of CD8 T cells in ankylosing spondylitis. Broader study findings: There was reportedly significant enrichment of clones that were disease-linked in matched ankylosing spondylitis synovial fluid. Apparently characteristic of ankylosing spondylitis blood was a TCR beta motif (roughly eight highly homologous variants).

Note on this clonotype: Antigen specificity is unknown.

Quantitative barcoded 5'-RACE was used to prepare TCR beta libraries. MiXCR was run by TCRdb on the 5' RACE reads, yielding one entry per CDR3 protein. The sample lists roughly 140,000 distinct CDR3 sequences, under 55% occurring once. Germline CDR1 and CDR2: PRHDT and FYEKMQ (reference sequence). V was pared by 2 bases and J by 6 bases, with 2 bases between. The CDR3 totals 12 residues. Sequencing was performed on synovial fluid, either unsorted or a sorted T cell fraction (not recorded which). The TCR originated in a male donor with ankylosing spondylitis. The chain employs TRBV13 and TRBJ1-6; D unresolved. In DNA form, the CDR3 reads TGTGCCAGCAGCTTACCTAATTCACCCCTCCACTTT. Protein: CASSLPNSPLHF.